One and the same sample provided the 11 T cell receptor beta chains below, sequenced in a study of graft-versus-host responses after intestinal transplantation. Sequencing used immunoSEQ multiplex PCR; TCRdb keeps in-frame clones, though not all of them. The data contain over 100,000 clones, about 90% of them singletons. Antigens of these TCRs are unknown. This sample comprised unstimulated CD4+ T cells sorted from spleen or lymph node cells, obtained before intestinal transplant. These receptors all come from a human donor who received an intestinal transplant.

CDR3: CASSFQGASFF. The CDR3 nucleotides read TGTGCCAGCAGCTTCCAGGGGGCATCTTTCTTT. The V call is TRBV11-2, the J call TRBJ1-1; 8 bases are a match to TRBD1. Germline V gene lookup returns CDR1 SGHAT and CDR2 FQNNGV. V dropped 3 bases and J dropped 12; count of bases not matched to a gene: 3. This CDR3 has 11 amino acids.

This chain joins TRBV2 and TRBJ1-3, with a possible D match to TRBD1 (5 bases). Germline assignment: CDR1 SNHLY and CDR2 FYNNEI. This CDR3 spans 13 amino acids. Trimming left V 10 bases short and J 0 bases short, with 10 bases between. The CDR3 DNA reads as TGTGCCACTCAGGGCGTCTCTGGAAACACCATATATTTT. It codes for CATQGVSGNTIYF.

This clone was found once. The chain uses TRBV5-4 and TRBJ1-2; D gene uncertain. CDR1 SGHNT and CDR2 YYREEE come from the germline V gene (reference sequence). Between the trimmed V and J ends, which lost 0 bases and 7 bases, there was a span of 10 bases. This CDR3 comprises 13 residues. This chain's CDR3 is CASSLVRGAGYTF. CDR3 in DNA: TGTGCCAGCAGCTTGGTGCGAGGTGCTGGCTACACCTTC.

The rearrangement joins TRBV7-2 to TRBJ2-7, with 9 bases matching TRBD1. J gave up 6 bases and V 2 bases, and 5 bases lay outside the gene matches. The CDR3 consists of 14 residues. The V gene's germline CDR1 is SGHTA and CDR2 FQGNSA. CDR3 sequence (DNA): TGTGCCAGCAGCTTACTGGGGACAGGGCTCGAGCAGTACTTC. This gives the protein CASSLLGTGLEQYF.

The CDR3 loop is CASTPNHWGDRGSHYGYTF. For the CDR3, the DNA is TGTGCCAGTACCCCCAACCATTGGGGCGACAGGGGGAGTCACTATGGCTACACCTTC. The chain combines TRBV19 with TRBJ1-2, with TRBD1 identical over 9 bases. The CDR3 sequence is 19 residues long. CDR1 is LNHDA and CDR2 is SQIVND in the germline V gene (reference sequence). V lost 7 bases to trimming and J lost 3 bases; unmatched junction nucleotides: 21.

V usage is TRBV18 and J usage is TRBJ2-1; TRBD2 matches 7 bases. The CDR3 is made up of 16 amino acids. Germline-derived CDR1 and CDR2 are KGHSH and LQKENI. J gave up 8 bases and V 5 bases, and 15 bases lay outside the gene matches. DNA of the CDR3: TGTGCCAGCTCATCCTCAAGCGCCTTTGGGGGGGATGAGCAGTTCTTC. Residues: CASSSSSAFGGDEQFF.

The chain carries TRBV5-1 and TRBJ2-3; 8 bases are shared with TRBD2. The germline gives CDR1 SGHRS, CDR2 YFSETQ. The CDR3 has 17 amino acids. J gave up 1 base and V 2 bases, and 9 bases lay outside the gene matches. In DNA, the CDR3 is TGCGCCAGCAGCTTAGTAGGACTAGCCGTGCGCACAGATACGCAGTATTTT. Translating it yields CASSLVGLAVRTDTQYF. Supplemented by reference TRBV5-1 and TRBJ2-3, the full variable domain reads KAGVTQTPRYLIKTRGQQVTLSCSPISGHRSVSWYQQTPGQGLQFLFEYFSETQRNKGNFPGRFSGRQFSNSRSEMNVSTLELGDSALYLCASSLVGLAVRTDTQYFGPGTRLTVL.

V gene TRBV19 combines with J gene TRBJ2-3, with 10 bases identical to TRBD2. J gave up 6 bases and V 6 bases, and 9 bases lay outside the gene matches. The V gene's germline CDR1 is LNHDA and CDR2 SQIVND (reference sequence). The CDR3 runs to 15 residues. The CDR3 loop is CASRLEAGGRDTQYF. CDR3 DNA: TGTGCCAGTAGATTGGAAGCGGGAGGGCGGGATACGCAGTATTTT. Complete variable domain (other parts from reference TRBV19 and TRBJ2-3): DGGITQSPKYLFRKEGQNVTLSCEQNLNHDAMYWYRQDPGQGLRLIYYSQIVNDFQKGDIAEGYSVSREKKESFPLTVTSAQKNPTAFYLCASRLEAGGRDTQYFGPGTRLTVL.

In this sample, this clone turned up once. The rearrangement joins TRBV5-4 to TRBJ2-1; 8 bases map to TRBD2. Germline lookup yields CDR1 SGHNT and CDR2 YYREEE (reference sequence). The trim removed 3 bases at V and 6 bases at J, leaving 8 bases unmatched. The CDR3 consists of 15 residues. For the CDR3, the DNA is TGTGCCAGCAGCTGGGGGACTAGGGGTACCAATGAGCAGTTCTTC. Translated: CASSWGTRGTNEQFF.

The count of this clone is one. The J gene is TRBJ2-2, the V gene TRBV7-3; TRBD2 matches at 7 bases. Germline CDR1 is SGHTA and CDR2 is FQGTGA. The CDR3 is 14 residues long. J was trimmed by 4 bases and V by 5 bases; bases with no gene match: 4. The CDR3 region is CASSKTSLTGELFF. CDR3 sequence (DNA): TGTGCCAGCAGCAAGACTAGCCTCACCGGGGAGCTGTTTTTT.

DNA of the CDR3: TGTGCCAGCACCCCCCTAATTCGGAGCCGGGACAGGTCTGGTGGCTACACCTTC. It encodes CASTPLIRSRDRSGGYTF. This chain joins TRBV9 and TRBJ1-2; 8 bases are a match to TRBD1. This CDR3 has 18 amino acids. Germline CDR1 SGDLS, CDR2 YYNGEE. The ends lost 6 bases at V and 7 bases at J; junction bases unmatched: 23.